The entry below gives a single TCR beta chain sequence along with its context. Its target is not known. The entry originates in a study of cytomegalovirus exposure and HLA in healthy donors. Study details: Most genotyped donors, 65% to 90% of more than 300, had Caucasian-associated genetic ancestry. Points from the study as a whole: Later analysis demonstrated an association between a missense DCLRE1C variant and TCR beta V- and J-gene trimming. What a later analysis showed was that several of the most significant clusters appeared linked to common viral pathogens. Per a later analysis, about 15,000 TCR beta sequences showed association with HLA alleles at 0.05 false discovery rate.

Vbeta (60) and Jbeta (13) primers were used in the PCR. Using immunoSEQ multiplex PCR, the repertoire was profiled, and TCRdb retains in-frame clones only, with some absent. This specimen shows around 100,000 clones; the ten leading clones hold 3.7%. V gave up 4 bases and J gave up 4 bases; unmatched junction bases: 0. This CDR3 has 14 residues. Germline V CDR1 and CDR2: WSHSY, SAAADI. The chain employs TRBV10-2 and TRBJ2-1; 11 bases align to TRBD2. The TCR was taken from a man aged 25-45 years in good health and CMV-seronegative. The sample was PBMCs. The CDR3 protein is CASSVAGGYNEQFF. CDR3 nucleotide sequence: TGCGCCAGCAGTGTAGCGGGGGGGTACAATGAGCAGTTCTTC.